This T cell receptor beta chain was captured by sequencing in a study of T cell changes during pregnancy in multiple sclerosis (dated by TCRdb to the late 2010s). Regarding the research as a whole: In women with multiple sclerosis, the researchers looked at how the T cell repertoire shifted as pregnancy progressed.

This clone showed up just once. This clone's antigen is unknown. Per-nucleotide qualities are absent, and no much larger clonotype sits a single base away. The germline ends are 10 bases apart after V is trimmed by 1 base and J by 3 bases. Inclusive of the bounding cysteine and phenylalanine, the CDR3 is 14 residues long. Only CDR3 DNA remains: 42 bases, in frame from the first base. The CDR1 and CDR2 encoded by the germline V gene (reference sequence) are GTSNPN and SVGIG. The protocol used for the library was the immunoSEQ multiplex PCR assay. The immuneACCESS repertoire file appears here via TCRdb, limited to in-frame rearrangements. These files lack a portion of the clones; in checked studies, under half of the deficit traces to unresolved V genes, and the cause of the others is not known. The sample contains some 87,000 clones, around 96% of them found a single time. The top ten clones comprise about 1.2% of the sample.

Sequencing used peripheral blood, obtained in the second trimester of pregnancy. The sequence came from a female donor with multiple sclerosis, enrolled in a pregnancy study. The sequence is built from TRBV30 and TRBJ1-5; a weak D assignment points to TRBD1 (5 bases agree). This receptor has the CDR3 CAWSAGLNNQPQHF. The nucleotide sequence reads as follows: TGTGCCTGGAGTGCGGGACTTAACAATCAGCCCCAGCATTTT.